The following is a T cell receptor beta chain sequence with its context. This entry is derived from a study of TIL therapy for anti-PD-1-resistant metastatic lung cancer. The immunoSEQ assay was v3. Repertoires were generated with immunoSEQ multiplex PCR, while TCRdb's copy carries only in-frame clones and drops some. The sample lists 21,000 or so clones, around 81% seen once, with 7% to 8% in the top ten. V shed 1 base, J shed 0 bases, and the junction held 4 bases outside the gene matches. CDR1 SNHLY and CDR2 FYNNEI come from the germline V gene. CDR3 size: 18 residues. The time point: pre-treatment sample, taken before nivolumab and TIL therapy.

J is TRBJ2-3 and V is TRBV2, with 13 nucleotides matching TRBD2. This receptor was identified in a person between 25 and 80 years old with non-small cell lung cancer. The sample here was blood, taken at baseline. The CDR3 DNA follows: TGTGCCAGCAGTGAAGTCGGACTAGCGGGGGCTAGCACAGATACGCAGTATTTT. Its protein product is CASSEVGLAGASTDTQYF.